Shown below are 17 T cell receptor beta chains from a single sample sequenced in a study of cytomegalovirus exposure and HLA in healthy donors. PCR involved 60 Vbeta and 13 Jbeta primers. Assay: immunoSEQ multiplex PCR; the TCRdb copy retains only in-frame clones and omits some. The sample yields around 150,000 clones, about three quarters seen once. The material sequenced was PBMCs. Receptors originate from a woman aged 40 to 50 in good health and CMV-seropositive.

The V call is TRBV30, the J call TRBJ1-1; D not certain. This CDR3 comprises 11 residues. Looked up from germline, CDR1 is GTSNPN and CDR2 is SVGIG (reference sequence). The V and J ends lost 0 bases and 10 bases respectively, with 9 bases between them. CDR3 in DNA: TGTGCCTGGAGTGTACTGAGTGGAGCTTTCTTT. As protein: CAWSVLSGAFF. Full variable domain (rest looked up from reference TRBV30 and TRBJ1-1): SQTIHQWPATLVQPVGSPLSLECTVEGTSNPNLYWYRQAAGRGLQLLFYSVGIGQISSEVPQNLSASRPQDRQFILSSKKLLLSDSGFYLCAWSVLSGAFFGQGTRLTVV.

The V and J genes are TRBV5-4 and TRBJ2-3; 7 bases are a match to TRBD2. This CDR3 has 14 amino acids. Trimming removed 3 bases from V and 2 bases from J; junction bases left unmatched: 3. Per germline, CDR1 SGHNT and CDR2 YYREEE (reference sequence). CDR3 loop: CASSWDYFTDTQYF. CDR3 coding DNA: TGTGCCAGCAGCTGGGACTATTTCACAGATACGCAGTATTTT.

The chain recombines TRBV4-3 with TRBJ1-1, with 8 bases matching TRBD1. V was pared by 4 bases and J by 5 bases, with 6 bases of the junction left unmatched. The CDR3 has 14 amino acids. CDR1 LGHNA and CDR2 YSLEER come from the germline V gene. CDR3 loop: CASSPPGGRTEAFF. The CDR3 coding sequence is TGCGCCAGCAGCCCCCCAGGGGGCCGGACTGAAGCTTTCTTT.

This clone was picked up one time. V is TRBV5-3 and J is TRBJ2-3; possibly TRBD2 for D (5 bases). TRBV5-3 is known as an ORF, though its function is uncertain. The CDR3 sequence is 15 residues long. Trimming cost V 4 bases and J 1 base, with 13 bases left between them. The CDR3 DNA follows: TGTGCCAGAAGCCCAGGCAGGAGGTGCACAGATACGCAGTATTTT. Translated, it gives CARSPGRRCTDTQYF.

The chain joins TRBV13 to TRBJ2-5; D might be TRBD2 (6 bases). In germline, CDR1 is PRHDT, CDR2 FYEKMQ (reference sequence). Trimming removed 5 bases from V and 1 base from J, with 11 bases in between. The CDR3 is 14 residues long. The CDR3 DNA follows: TGTGCCAGCAGCCCAGGGACTTTCCAAGAGACCCAGTACTTC. Its protein product is CASSPGTFQETQYF.

The chain recombines TRBV29-1 with TRBJ2-7, with TRBD1 matching 10 bases. The germline gives CDR1 SQVTM, CDR2 ANQGSEA. CDR3 size: 12 residues. After removal of 7 bases from V and 3 bases from J, the junction contained 3 bases not matched to a gene. The CDR3 region has the DNA TGCAGCGGGGGGACAGGGGTCTACGAGCAGTACTTC. Protein product: CSGGTGVYEQYF.

The gene calls are TRBV30 and TRBJ1-6; the D gene is possibly TRBD1 (6 bases). V was cut by 3 bases and J by 12 bases, with 18 bases left in between. CDR1 and CDR2 from the germline V gene are GTSNPN and SVGIG (reference sequence). This CDR3 has 14 residues. The CDR3, as DNA: TGTGCCTGGAGAAGAGGGAAAGGGGGTGGACCCCTCCACTTT. Encoded protein: CAWRRGKGGGPLHF.

This chain links TRBV28 with TRBJ1-2, with 8 bases fitting TRBD1. Germline CDR1 and CDR2: MDHEN and SYDVKM. The CDR3 contains 13 residues. With V trimmed by 7 bases and J by 4 bases, 5 bases remained unmatched. CDR3 region: CASTSTGAYGYTF. In DNA, the CDR3 is TGTGCCAGCACCTCGACAGGGGCCTATGGCTACACCTTC.

V gene TRBV30 combines with J gene TRBJ1-3, with no clear D. Between the trimmed V and J ends, which lost 2 bases and 0 bases, there was a span of 5 bases. There are 13 residues in the CDR3. CDR1 is GTSNPN, CDR2 SVGIG, per germline (reference sequence). CDR3 residues: CAWSTYSGNTIYF. Here the CDR3 DNA reads TGTGCCTGGAGTACCTACTCTGGAAACACCATATATTTT. The variable domain in full, with the rest retrieved from reference TRBV30 and TRBJ1-3, is SQTIHQWPATLVQPVGSPLSLECTVEGTSNPNLYWYRQAAGRGLQLLFYSVGIGQISSEVPQNLSASRPQDRQFILSSKKLLLSDSGFYLCAWSTYSGNTIYFGEGSWLTVV.

The CDR3 sequence is CASSSANSQGTGYTF. The CDR3 region has the DNA TGTGCCAGCAGCTCAGCCAACTCACAGGGGACTGGCTACACCTTC. The chain has TRBV7-9 and TRBJ1-2; 7 bases are shared with TRBD1. Germline CDR1 reads SEHNR; CDR2 reads FQNEAQ (reference sequence). CDR3 length: 15 residues. The V segment lost 4 bases and the J segment 7 bases; nucleotides outside the gene matches: 12. The full variable domain, its missing parts supplied by reference TRBV7-9 and TRBJ1-2, is DTGVSQNPRHKITKRGQNVTFRCDPISEHNRLYWYRQTLGQGPEFLTYFQNEAQLEKSRLLSDRFSAERPKGSFSTLEIQRTEQGDSAMYLCASSSANSQGTGYTFGSGTRLTVV.

V gene TRBV29-1 combines with J gene TRBJ2-1; D gene uncertain. Germline V gene data show CDR1 as SQVTM and CDR2 as ANQGSEA. The CDR3 sequence is 15 residues long. V lost 2 bases and J lost 0, with 11 bases in between. The CDR3 DNA sequence: TGCAGCGTTGAAAGTCCAGGCGACTCCTACAATGAGCAGTTCTTC. Protein: CSVESPGDSYNEQFF.

V usage is TRBV6-6 and J usage is TRBJ2-5, with 9 bases aligning to TRBD2. The J call is doubtful: the DNA matches TRBJ2-7 better. Germline V gives CDR1 MNHNY, CDR2 SVGAGI (reference sequence). The CDR3 runs to 15 residues. CDR3 in amino acids: CASSYSAGGLYEQYF. The CDR3 bases are TGTGCCAGCAGTTACTCGGCGGGGGGGCTGTACGAGCAGTACTTC.

This clone showed up just a few times. J is TRBJ1-1 and V is TRBV6-1; no definite D call. V was shortened by 2 bases and J by 7 bases, with 5 bases between the two germline ends. The CDR3 length is 11 residues. CDR1 and CDR2 (germline): MNHNS, SASEGT. CDR3 sequence: CASSEPYEAFF. As DNA, the CDR3 is TGTGCCAGCAGTGAACCCTATGAAGCTTTCTTT.

On this clone itself: Other DNA sequences in this specimen translate into the identical CDR3. The chain is built from TRBV18 and TRBJ1-5; D is uncertain. The V end was cut by 3 bases, the J end by 3 bases, with 6 bases between. Germline V gene sequence: CDR1 KGHSH, CDR2 LQKENI. The CDR3 is made up of 13 amino acids. The CDR3 is CASSPGDNQPQHF. For the CDR3, the DNA is TGTGCCAGCTCACCCGGAGACAATCAGCCCCAGCATTTT.

This clone was recorded once. The rearrangement joins TRBV7-2 to TRBJ2-7; 9 bases are a match to TRBD2. Per the germline V gene, CDR1 is SGHTA and CDR2 is FQGNSA. The CDR3 consists of 15 residues. After removal of 5 bases from V and 6 bases from J, the junction contained 11 bases not matched to a gene. The CDR3, as DNA: TGTGCCAGCAGCCCTGGGGGCGGGAGGGGGCCCGAGCAGTACTTC. Protein: CASSPGGGRGPEQYF.

This clone was seen only a few times. CDR3 DNA sequence: TGCGCCAGCAGCCAAGATTTAGACAGCAAAACCTACGAGCAGTACTTC. Translated: CASSQDLDSKTYEQYF. The chain combines TRBV4-1 with TRBJ2-7; possibly TRBD1 for D (5 bases). The V gene's germline CDR1 is MGHRA and CDR2 YSYEKL. V shed 0 bases and J shed 2 bases, with 14 bases lying between them. The CDR3 spans 16 residues.

In its sample, this clone was seen a few times. The chain links TRBV9 to TRBJ1-1; 8 bases match TRBD1. Germline lookup yields CDR1 SGDLS and CDR2 YYNGEE. The CDR3 runs 17 residues. The V gene end was trimmed by 3 bases and the J gene end by 0 bases; junction bases not matched to a gene: 10. The CDR3 DNA reads as TGTGCCAGCAGCGCCGCAGGGGGCCCCTCCATGAACACTGAAGCTTTCTTT. It yields the protein CASSAAGGPSMNTEAFF.